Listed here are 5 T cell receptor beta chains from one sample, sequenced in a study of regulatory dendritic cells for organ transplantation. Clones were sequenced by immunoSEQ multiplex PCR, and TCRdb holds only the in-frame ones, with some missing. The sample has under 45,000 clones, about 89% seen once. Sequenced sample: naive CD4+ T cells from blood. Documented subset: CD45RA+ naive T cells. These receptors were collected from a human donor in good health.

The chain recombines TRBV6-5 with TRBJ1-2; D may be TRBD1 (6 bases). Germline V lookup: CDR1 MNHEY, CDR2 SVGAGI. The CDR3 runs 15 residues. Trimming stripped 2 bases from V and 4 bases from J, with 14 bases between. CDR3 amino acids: CASSYASTGFYGYTF. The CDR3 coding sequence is TGTGCCAGCAGTTACGCAAGTACAGGGTTCTATGGCTACACCTTC.

CDR3 residues: CASSQLVGAYNEQFF. CDR3 DNA sequence: TGTGCCAGCAGCCAATTGGTGGGGGCCTACAATGAGCAGTTCTTC. The chain carries TRBV14 and TRBJ2-1; D is tentatively TRBD1 or TRBD2 (5 bases each). The V and J ends lost 2 bases and 2 bases respectively, with 10 bases between them. Germline V CDR1 and CDR2: SGHDN, FVKESK. The CDR3 runs to 15 residues.

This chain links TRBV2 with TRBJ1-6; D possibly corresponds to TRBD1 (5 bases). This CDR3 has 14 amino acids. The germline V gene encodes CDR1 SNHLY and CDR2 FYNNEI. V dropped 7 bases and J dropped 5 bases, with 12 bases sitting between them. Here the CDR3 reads CASTRGRNNSPLHF. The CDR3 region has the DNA TGTGCCAGCACAAGGGGCCGAAATAATTCACCCCTCCACTTT.

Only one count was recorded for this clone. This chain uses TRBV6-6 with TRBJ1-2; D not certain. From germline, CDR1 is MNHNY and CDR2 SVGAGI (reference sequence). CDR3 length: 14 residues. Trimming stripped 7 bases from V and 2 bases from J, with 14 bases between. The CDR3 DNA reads TGTGCCAGCACCCGGACGCTTCAAAACTATGGCTACACCTTC. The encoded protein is CASTRTLQNYGYTF.

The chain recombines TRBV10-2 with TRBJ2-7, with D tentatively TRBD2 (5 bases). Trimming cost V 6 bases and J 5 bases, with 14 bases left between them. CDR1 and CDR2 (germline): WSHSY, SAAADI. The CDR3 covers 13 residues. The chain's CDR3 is CASRKDYPHEQYF. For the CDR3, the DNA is TGCGCCAGCAGAAAAGACTATCCCCACGAGCAGTACTTC.